Below, 20 T cell receptor beta chains from the same sample are listed, as sequenced in a study of cytomegalovirus exposure and HLA in healthy donors. The PCR contained 60 Vbeta and 13 Jbeta primers. The table came from immunoSEQ multiplex PCR; TCRdb's copy has only in-frame clones and leaves some out. The sample yields 120,000 to 150,000 clones, roughly two thirds seen once. The specimen sequenced was PBMCs. These receptors all come from a human donor in good health.

The V call is TRBV21-1, the J call TRBJ2-7; TRBD2, the D gene given by the table, was not confirmed from the DNA. TRBV21-1 is shown as a pseudogene. The CDR3 contains 15 residues. The CDR3 region has the DNA TGTGCCAGCAGCCCTTCCATCCGGGATGACTACGAGCAGTACTTC. Translated: CASSPSIRDDYEQYF.

This sequence joins TRBV18 and TRBJ1-6; D not certain. The germline V gene has CDR1 KGHSH and CDR2 LQKENI. The CDR3 covers 12 residues. Trimming removed 6 bases from V and 7 bases from J, with 7 bases in between. The CDR3 DNA follows: TGTGCCAGCTCCGGGGTCAATTCACCCCTCCACTTT. Translated: CASSGVNSPLHF.

The chain couples TRBV2 to TRBJ2-5; a weak D match, TRBD1 (5 bases). CDR3 size: 14 residues. The germline gives CDR1 SNHLY, CDR2 FYNNEI. The V gene lost 1 base and the J gene lost 5 bases, with 11 bases spanning the gap. CDR3 bases: TGTGCCAGCAGTGAAGGATGGGGCCGGGAGACCCAGTACTTC. Encoded protein: CASSEGWGRETQYF.

V gene TRBV29-1 combines with J gene TRBJ2-5; 7 bases line up with TRBD2. The V gene's germline CDR1 is SQVTM and CDR2 ANQGSEA. This CDR3 spans 13 amino acids. After removal of 8 bases from V and 3 bases from J, the junction contained 9 bases not matched to a gene. In DNA, the CDR3 is TGCAGCTTCCGCCGGGCGGGAGAAGAGACCCAGTACTTC. Protein product: CSFRRAGEETQYF.

The J gene is TRBJ2-5, the V gene TRBV2; 7 bases fit TRBD2. The CDR3 covers 15 residues. Germline V CDR1 and CDR2: SNHLY, FYNNEI. The junction had 10 bases not matched to a gene; V was cut back by 7 bases and J by 2 bases. The CDR3 loop reads CASMEAGDAQETQYF. The CDR3 nucleotides read TGTGCCAGCATGGAGGCGGGGGACGCTCAAGAGACCCAGTACTTC.

This rearrangement joins TRBV12-5 to TRBJ2-4; 9 nucleotides align to TRBD2. CDR1 is LGHNT, CDR2 FRNRAP, per germline. This CDR3 has 18 amino acids. The V and J ends lost 0 bases and 2 bases, in that order; junction bases with no gene match: 8. CDR3 loop: CASGLVAGGGGTKNIQYF. DNA for the CDR3: TGTGCTAGTGGTTTGGTAGCGGGAGGAGGGGGAACCAAAAACATTCAGTACTTC.

This clone was counted between two and nine times. The chain employs TRBV19 and TRBJ2-7; D ambiguous. This CDR3 has 11 residues. V lost 6 bases and J lost 3, with 6 bases in between. Germline CDR1 and CDR2: LNHDA and SQIVND (reference sequence). The CDR3, as DNA: TGTGCCAGTAGCGCAGGCTACGAGCAGTACTTC. This gives the protein CASSAGYEQYF.

This clone appeared once. This chain connects TRBV15 to TRBJ1-1, with TRBD1 matching 7 bases. Losses at the gene ends were 5 bases for V and 2 bases for J; bases not matched to a gene: 5. The CDR3 is made up of 14 amino acids. Germline CDR1 and CDR2: LNHNV and YYDKDF (reference sequence). The CDR3 DNA reads as TGTGCCACCAGCTCCGGACAGGTTAACACTGAAGCTTTCTTT. Amino acids: CATSSGQVNTEAFF.

The rearrangement uses TRBV7-2 and TRBJ2-2; 9 nucleotides match TRBD2. V gave up 1 base and J gave up 7 bases; unmatched junction bases: 1. Germline CDR1 reads SGHTA; CDR2 reads FQGNSA. The CDR3 sequence is 14 residues long. CDR3: CASSLVAGDGELFF. The CDR3 DNA is TGTGCCAGCAGCTTAGTAGCGGGAGACGGGGAGCTGTTTTTT.

V is TRBV13 and J is TRBJ2-3; TRBD2 matches 11 bases. The length of the CDR3 is 17 residues. Trimming at V came to 3 bases and at J to 2 bases, leaving 7 bases not matched to a gene. Germline loops: CDR1 PRHDT, CDR2 FYEKMQ (reference sequence). This CDR3 reads CASSFTELAGATDTQYF. CDR3 nucleotides: TGTGCCAGCAGCTTCACCGAACTAGCGGGGGCCACAGATACGCAGTATTTT.

The genes are TRBV2 and TRBJ1-4; possible D gene TRBD1, 6 bases. The CDR3 runs 16 residues. V lost 4 bases and J 4 bases, leaving 16 bases between the germline ends. Germline V gives CDR1 SNHLY, CDR2 FYNNEI. The CDR3 nucleotides are TGTGCCAGCAGTGTAAACAGGGAAGGGGGTAATGAAAAACTGTTTTTT. Its translation is CASSVNREGGNEKLFF.

The V and J genes are TRBV5-1 and TRBJ2-3, with a weak D call TRBD2 (7 bases). The CDR3 runs 15 residues. CDR1 and CDR2 from the germline V gene are SGHRS and YFSETQ. Trimming removed 7 bases at V and 2 bases at J, with 17 bases between. CDR3 sequence: CASGLGGGPTDTQYF. The DNA for the CDR3 is TGCGCCAGCGGCCTGGGGGGGGGCCCCACAGATACGCAGTATTTT.

V gene TRBV5-8 combines with J gene TRBJ2-7; 7 bases line up with TRBD1. The J segment lost 3 bases and the V segment lost 0 bases, leaving 6 bases of the junction unmatched. CDR1 and CDR2 (germline): SGHTS, YDEGEE. The CDR3 contains 15 residues. The CDR3 spells CASSLATGLLYEQYF. The CDR3 bases are TGTGCCAGCAGCTTGGCGACAGGGCTGCTCTACGAGCAGTACTTC.

J is TRBJ2-7 and V is TRBV30, with 13 nucleotides matching TRBD2. Unmatched junction bases numbered 16, after V lost 7 bases and J lost 4 bases. The CDR3 spans 17 residues. Germline CDR1 reads GTSNPN; CDR2 reads SVGIG (reference sequence). CDR3 sequence: CASGTGLAGPHYYEQYF. The CDR3 nucleotides are TGTGCCTCGGGGACGGGACTAGCGGGACCACACTATTACGAGCAGTACTTC.

The chain links TRBV28 to TRBJ1-4; TRBD1 might be the D (6 bases). The germline V gene encodes CDR1 MDHEN and CDR2 SYDVKM. Trimming left V 5 bases short and J 8 bases short, with 15 bases between. The CDR3 spans 14 residues. The CDR3 loop is CASSPPGVYEKLFF. CDR3 bases: TGTGCCAGCAGTCCCCCAGGGGTGTACGAAAAACTGTTTTTT. Looking up the rest from reference TRBV28 and TRBJ1-4 gives the full variable domain: DVKVTQSSRYLVKRTGEKVFLECVQDMDHENMFWYRQDPGLGLRLIYFSYDVKMKEKGDIPEGYSVSREKKERFSLILESASTNQTSMYLCASSPPGVYEKLFFGSGTQLSVL.

This clone was detected only a few times. This chain connects TRBV2 to TRBJ1-2; TRBD1 might be the D (6 bases). This CDR3 contains 13 residues. The germline V gene has CDR1 SNHLY and CDR2 FYNNEI. Trimming pared 0 bases from V and 10 bases from J, leaving 12 bases between. CDR3 amino acids: CASSEAQDRLYTF. The DNA for the CDR3 is TGTGCCAGCAGTGAAGCGCAGGACAGACTCTACACCTTC.

This chain links TRBV6-5 with TRBJ2-1; 13 bases are shared with TRBD2. The CDR3 has 16 amino acids. J lost 8 bases, V lost 0 bases, and 4 bases had no gene match. Germline loops: CDR1 MNHEY, CDR2 SVGAGI. CDR3 DNA: TGTGCCAGCAGTTACTCCCAACTAGCGGGGGGGTATGAGCAGTTCTTC. Protein sequence: CASSYSQLAGGYEQFF.

This rearrangement joins TRBV27 to TRBJ2-1; D is ambiguous. This CDR3 contains 11 residues. Trimming shortened V by 4 bases and J by 9 bases, and 7 bases separated the two germline ends. The germline gives CDR1 MNHEY, CDR2 SMNVEV (reference sequence). Here the CDR3 DNA reads TGTGCCAGCAGTTCCCATAGTGAGCAGTTCTTC. It is translated as CASSSHSEQFF.

The chain is built from TRBV5-6 and TRBJ1-2; TRBD1 is a possible D gene (6 bases). CDR1 and CDR2 (germline): SGHDT, YYEEEE. The CDR3 covers 14 residues. Trimming pared 2 bases from V and 3 bases from J, leaving 11 bases between. The CDR3 loop is CASSLGGGDYGYTF. The CDR3 DNA follows: TGTGCCAGCAGCTTAGGGGGGGGAGACTATGGCTACACCTTC. Full variable domain (remainder filled in from reference TRBV5-6 and TRBJ1-2): DAGVTQSPTHLIKTRGQQVTLRCSPKSGHDTVSWYQQALGQGPQFIFQYYEEEERQRGNFPDRFSGHQFPNYSSELNVNALLLGDSALYLCASSLGGGDYGYTFGSGTRLTVV.

This chain joins TRBV10-3 and TRBJ2-2, with 10 bases aligning to TRBD2. Trimming cost V 3 bases and J 3 bases; bases outside gene matches: 4. This CDR3 is built from 16 residues. Per germline, CDR1 ENHRY and CDR2 SYGVKD. This CDR3 is CAISETGTSDTGELFF. The CDR3 DNA reads TGTGCCATCAGTGAAACCGGGACTAGCGACACCGGGGAGCTGTTTTTT.